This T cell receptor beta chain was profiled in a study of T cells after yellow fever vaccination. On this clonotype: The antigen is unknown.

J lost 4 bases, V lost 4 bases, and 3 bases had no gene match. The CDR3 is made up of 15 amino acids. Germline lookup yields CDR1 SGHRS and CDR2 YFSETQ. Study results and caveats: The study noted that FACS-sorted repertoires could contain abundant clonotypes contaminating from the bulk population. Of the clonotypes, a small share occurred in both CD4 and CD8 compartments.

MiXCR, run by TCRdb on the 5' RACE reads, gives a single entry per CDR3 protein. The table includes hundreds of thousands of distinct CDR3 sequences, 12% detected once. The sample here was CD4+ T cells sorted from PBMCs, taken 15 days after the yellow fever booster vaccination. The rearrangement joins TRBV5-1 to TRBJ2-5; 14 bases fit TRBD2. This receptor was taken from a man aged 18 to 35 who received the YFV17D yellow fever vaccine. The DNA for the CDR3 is TGCGCCAGCAGCGGCGGGACTAGCGGGGGAGAGACCCAGTACTTC. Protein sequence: CASSGGTSGGETQYF.